The 16 T cell receptor beta chains below were found in one sample sequenced in a study of blood T cell repertoires in COVID-19. Generated by immunoSEQ multiplex PCR, the TCRdb table keeps only in-frame clones and is missing some. In the table there are 110,000 to 150,000 clones, 78% of which are singletons. Sequencing used peripheral blood. The receptors stem from a woman in her fifties or sixties with acute or convalescent COVID-19.

CDR3 region: CASSSRRESYEQYF. Written as DNA, the CDR3 is TGCGCCAGCAGCTCCCGCAGGGAATCCTACGAGCAGTACTTC. The V call is TRBV5-1, the J call TRBJ2-7; a possible D gene is TRBD1 (5 bases). Trimming took 3 bases from V and 1 from J, leaving 11 bases between them. The CDR3 covers 14 residues. CDR1 and CDR2 from the germline V gene are SGHRS and YFSETQ. Full variable domain (rest looked up from reference TRBV5-1 and TRBJ2-7): KAGVTQTPRYLIKTRGQQVTLSCSPISGHRSVSWYQQTPGQGLQFLFEYFSETQRNKGNFPGRFSGRQFSNSRSEMNVSTLELGDSALYLCASSSRRESYEQYFGPGTRLTVT.

This chain uses TRBV19 with TRBJ1-1; D might be TRBD1 (5 bases). CDR3 size: 12 residues. CDR1 and CDR2 from the germline V gene are LNHDA and SQIVND (reference sequence). The V and J ends lost 6 bases and 4 bases respectively, with 9 bases between them. The CDR3: CASRPGGTEAFF. In DNA form, the CDR3 reads TGTGCCAGTAGACCGGGGGGCACTGAAGCTTTCTTT.

V is TRBV21-1 and J is TRBJ2-4; whether TRBD2, the table's D call, matches the DNA was not checked. TRBV21-1 is noted as a pseudogene. The CDR3 is 14 amino acids. The CDR3 reads CAREGLTAKNIQYF. CDR3 nucleotides: TGTGCCAGAGAGGGACTTACAGCCAAAAACATTCAGTACTTC.

The CDR3 protein is CASSSGTFGGYTF. As DNA, the CDR3 is TGCGCCAGCAGCTCGGGGACATTCGGGGGCTACACCTTC. The chain uses TRBV5-1 and TRBJ1-2; maybe TRBD1 (6 bases). CDR3 size: 13 residues. Germline loops: CDR1 SGHRS, CDR2 YFSETQ. Trimming left V 3 bases short and J 8 bases short, with 14 bases between.

V gene TRBV5-1 combines with J gene TRBJ2-7; no clear D gene. The CDR3 has 16 amino acids. V was clipped by 5 bases and J by 0 bases, with 18 bases between them. Germline V gives CDR1 SGHRS, CDR2 YFSETQ. The CDR3 DNA reads TGCGCCAGCAGTCGTCGCACCTCAGGCGCCTCCTACGAGCAGTACTTC. It translates to CASSRRTSGASYEQYF.

This clone is a singleton in its sample. The gene calls are TRBV6-5 and TRBJ2-1, with D perhaps TRBD2 (6 bases). The V end lost 7 bases, the J end lost 8 bases, and 18 bases lay between the germline ends. The CDR3 has 14 residues. CDR1 and CDR2 (germline): MNHEY, SVGAGI. The CDR3 DNA reads TGTGCCAGCACCGATAGGGCCTCGGGGGATGAGCAGTTCTTC. This translates into CASTDRASGDEQFF.

This clone was seen ten or more times. The V gene is TRBV5-1, the J gene TRBJ1-4; no clear D. Germline loops: CDR1 SGHRS, CDR2 YFSETQ. This CDR3 has 14 residues. V lost 4 bases to trimming and J lost 4 bases, with 11 bases between them. As DNA, the CDR3 is TGCGCCAGCAGCCTAGACGGTTATAATGAAAAACTGTTTTTT. It codes for CASSLDGYNEKLFF.

This chain's CDR3 is CASRDLVSYEQYF. The CDR3 bases are TGTGCCAGCCGGGACTTAGTCTCCTACGAGCAGTACTTC. The V and J genes are TRBV28 and TRBJ2-7; a possible D gene is TRBD2 (6 bases). V dropped 8 bases and J dropped 0 bases, with 11 bases sitting between them. Germline CDR1 reads MDHEN; CDR2 reads SYDVKM. This CDR3 region has 13 residues. Combining the CDR3 with reference TRBV28 and TRBJ2-7 gives the whole variable domain DVKVTQSSRYLVKRTGEKVFLECVQDMDHENMFWYRQDPGLGLRLIYFSYDVKMKEKGDIPEGYSVSREKKERFSLILESASTNQTSMYLCASRDLVSYEQYFGPGTRLTVT.

The V and J genes are TRBV6-6 and TRBJ2-1, with 8 nucleotides matching TRBD2. This CDR3 comprises 13 residues. Germline CDR1 MNHNY, CDR2 SVGAGI (reference sequence). Trimming at V came to 7 bases and at J to 3 bases, leaving 2 bases not matched to a gene. CDR3 amino acids: CASNSGSYNEQFF. CDR3 bases: TGTGCCAGCAACAGCGGGAGCTACAATGAGCAGTTCTTC.

In its sample, this clone was seen a few times. The gene calls are TRBV15 and TRBJ2-3, with 8 bases matching TRBD1. Germline CDR1 reads LNHNV; CDR2 reads YYDKDF (reference sequence). J gave up 4 bases and V 3 bases, and 15 bases lay outside the gene matches. The CDR3 runs to 18 residues. The CDR3 nucleotides are TGTGCCACCAGCAGTCCCTCAGGCAGGACAGGGTGGCCAGATACGCAGTATTTT. Its protein product is CATSSPSGRTGWPDTQYF.

The CDR3 DNA reads as TGTGCCAGCAATAAAAGGGCGGGAGGGCCCTCCGGGGAGCTGTTTTTT. This translates into CASNKRAGGPSGELFF. The chain joins TRBV28 to TRBJ2-2; the match to TRBD2 covers 9 bases. The CDR3 contains 16 residues. J was trimmed by 6 bases and V by 7 bases; bases with no gene match: 12. Germline CDR1 and CDR2: MDHEN and SYDVKM.

Of note for this clone: A read error may produce the germline difference seen at one junction end. The sample has other DNA sequences that encode this CDR3 too. The chain links TRBV28 to TRBJ1-2, with 8 bases identical to TRBD1. Germline V CDR1 and CDR2: MDHEN, SYDVKM. There are 13 residues in the CDR3. The CDR3 coding sequence is TGTGCCAGTAGTTCGACAGGGGACTATGGCTACACCTTC. Translating gives CASSSTGDYGYTF.

The V gene is TRBV28, the J gene TRBJ1-5; 10 bases map to TRBD1. Germline-derived CDR1 and CDR2 are MDHEN and SYDVKM. J lost 2 bases, V lost 1 base, and 8 bases had no gene match. The CDR3 extends over 18 amino acids. CDR3 residues: CASSLSTTGGIGNQPQHF. CDR3 coding DNA: TGTGCCAGCAGTTTATCGACGACAGGGGGCATTGGCAATCAGCCCCAGCATTTT.

In this sample, this clone turned up a few times. This sequence joins TRBV3-1 (or the pseudogene TRBV3-2) and TRBJ1-2; D not resolved. Trimming shortened V by 0 bases and J by 4 bases, and 9 bases separated the two germline ends. Germline CDR1 LGHDT, CDR2 YNNKEL (reference sequence). This CDR3 is built from 14 residues. The CDR3 nucleotides read TGTGCCAGCAGCCAAGACCCAATGTCCTATGGCTACACCTTC. It translates to CASSQDPMSYGYTF.

V gene TRBV7-6 combines with J gene TRBJ2-1, with unresolved D. V was clipped by 0 bases and J by 9 bases, with 15 bases between them. The V gene's germline CDR1 is SGHVS and CDR2 FNYEAQ. This CDR3 comprises 15 residues. The CDR3 is CASSLAIAWSGEQFF. The DNA for the CDR3 is TGTGCCAGCAGCTTAGCAATAGCCTGGAGTGGTGAGCAGTTCTTC.

The V gene is TRBV6-5, the J gene TRBJ1-2; 10 nucleotides line up with TRBD1. The CDR3 spans 16 residues. The germline gives CDR1 MNHEY, CDR2 SVGAGI. V lost 2 bases to trimming and J lost 3 bases; unmatched junction nucleotides: 6. CDR3 sequence: CASSYGSGQGDYGYTF. The CDR3 DNA reads as TGTGCCAGCAGTTACGGATCCGGACAGGGGGACTATGGCTACACCTTC.